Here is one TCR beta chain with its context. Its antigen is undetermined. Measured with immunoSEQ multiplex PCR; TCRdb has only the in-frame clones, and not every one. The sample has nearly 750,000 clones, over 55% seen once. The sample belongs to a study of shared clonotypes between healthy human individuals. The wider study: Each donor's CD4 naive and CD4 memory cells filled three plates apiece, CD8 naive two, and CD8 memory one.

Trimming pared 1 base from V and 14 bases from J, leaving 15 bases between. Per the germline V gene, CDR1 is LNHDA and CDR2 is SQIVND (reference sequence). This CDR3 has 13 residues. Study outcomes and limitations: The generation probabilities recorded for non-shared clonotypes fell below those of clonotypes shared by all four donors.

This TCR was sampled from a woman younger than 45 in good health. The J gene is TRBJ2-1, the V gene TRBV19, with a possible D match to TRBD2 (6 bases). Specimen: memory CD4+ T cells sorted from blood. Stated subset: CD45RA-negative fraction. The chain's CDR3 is CASSIVGGDSKFF. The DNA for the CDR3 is TGTGCCAGTAGTATAGTAGGAGGGGATAGTAAGTTCTTC.